A single sample gave rise to the 10 T cell receptor beta chains below, sequenced in a study of cytomegalovirus exposure and HLA in healthy donors. The PCR made use of 60 Vbeta and 13 Jbeta primers. TCRdb's copy holds only in-frame clones and misses some; the assay was immunoSEQ multiplex PCR. The sample includes around 150,000 clones, around 80% seen only once; the top ten take less than 5.5%. Sequencing was done on a sample of PBMCs. The receptors were sampled from a male donor in good health and CMV-seronegative.

The rearrangement joins TRBV28 to TRBJ2-6; 10 bases are shared with TRBD1. The CDR3 consists of 17 residues. Germline CDR1 and CDR2: MDHEN and SYDVKM. The junction had 6 bases not matched to a gene; V was cut back by 4 bases and J by 3 bases. The CDR3 sequence is CASSSATGGIGANVLTF. The CDR3 region has the DNA TGTGCCAGCAGTTCCGCGACAGGGGGCATTGGGGCCAACGTCCTGACTTTC.

The rearrangement uses TRBV10-1 and TRBJ2-1; TRBD2 is a possible D gene (6 bases). Trimming left V 0 bases short and J 3 bases short, with 15 bases between. Per the germline V gene, CDR1 is WNHNN and CDR2 is SYGVQD (reference sequence). The CDR3 loop spans 17 amino acids. The CDR3 protein is CASSESVGKGGYNEQFF. CDR3 DNA: TGCGCCAGCAGTGAGTCCGTGGGAAAGGGAGGCTACAATGAGCAGTTCTTC.

This clone came up once. The rearrangement joins TRBV7-3 to TRBJ2-7; 10 bases are shared with TRBD1. V lost 5 bases and J lost 0; bases outside the gene matches: 13. CDR3 size: 18 residues. Looked up from germline, CDR1 is SGHTA and CDR2 is FQGTGA. The DNA for the CDR3 is TGTGCCAGCAGCCTAAGGACAGGGGGAGGTATGTACTCCTACGAGCAGTACTTC. Amino acids: CASSLRTGGGMYSYEQYF.

This clone was seen a single time. The chain joins TRBV5-1 to TRBJ2-2; 8 bases are a match to TRBD1. The germline V gene encodes CDR1 SGHRS and CDR2 YFSETQ. With V trimmed by 4 bases and J by 4 bases, 9 bases remained unmatched. CDR3 size: 16 residues. The CDR3 loop is CASSSAGTGVTGELFF. In DNA form, the CDR3 reads TGCGCCAGCAGCAGTGCCGGGACAGGAGTCACCGGGGAGCTGTTTTTT.

The gene calls are TRBV5-4 and TRBJ2-5; 15 positions agree with TRBD2. Germline V lookup: CDR1 SGHNT, CDR2 YYREEE (reference sequence). This CDR3 has 19 residues. V lost 4 bases, J lost 4 bases, and 14 bases stayed unmatched. CDR3 sequence (DNA): TGTGCCAGCAGCGGGGGACTAGCGGGAGGTGGAGCGGGAGGAGAGACCCAGTACTTC. This gives the protein CASSGGLAGGGAGGETQYF.

V is TRBV19 and J is TRBJ2-3; TRBD2 is a possible D gene (6 bases). Trimming stripped 8 bases from V and 4 bases from J, with 19 bases between. CDR3 length: 15 amino acids. The germline CDR1 and CDR2 sequences are LNHDA and SQIVND (reference sequence). For the CDR3, the DNA is TGTGCCAGTGCTTTCTCGGGGGATGGCGCAGATACGCAGTATTTT. Protein: CASAFSGDGADTQYF. The full variable domain, its missing parts supplied by reference TRBV19 and TRBJ2-3, is DGGITQSPKYLFRKEGQNVTLSCEQNLNHDAMYWYRQDPGQGLRLIYYSQIVNDFQKGDIAEGYSVSREKKESFPLTVTSAQKNPTAFYLCASAFSGDGADTQYFGPGTRLTVL.

CDR3 protein: CASSDPPGTGSWEQYF. Written as DNA, the CDR3 is TGTGCCAGCAGTGACCCTCCCGGGACAGGTTCCTGGGAGCAGTACTTC. The genes are TRBV6-1 and TRBJ2-7, with 8 bases identical to TRBD1. The length of the CDR3 is 16 residues. The germline CDR1 and CDR2 sequences are MNHNS and SASEGT. Losses at the gene ends were 3 bases for V and 7 bases for J; bases not matched to a gene: 14.

The gene calls are TRBV30 and TRBJ1-2; 8 positions agree with TRBD1. The germline gives CDR1 GTSNPN, CDR2 SVGIG (reference sequence). V dropped 3 bases and J dropped 8; count of bases not matched to a gene: 11. The CDR3 spans 14 residues. CDR3 amino acids: CAWSQTGATGGYTF. Here the CDR3 DNA reads TGTGCCTGGAGCCAGACAGGGGCAACCGGAGGCTACACCTTC. Combining the CDR3 with reference TRBV30 and TRBJ1-2 gives the whole variable domain SQTIHQWPATLVQPVGSPLSLECTVEGTSNPNLYWYRQAAGRGLQLLFYSVGIGQISSEVPQNLSASRPQDRQFILSSKKLLLSDSGFYLCAWSQTGATGGYTFGSGTRLTVV.

V and J are TRBV6-1 and TRBJ1-1; perhaps TRBD1 as D (5 bases). V shed 3 bases and J shed 1 base, with 6 bases lying between them. Per germline, CDR1 MNHNS and CDR2 SASEGT. The CDR3 spans 13 residues. The CDR3 bases are TGTGCCAGCAGTGACAGGGAGAACACTGAAGCTTTCTTT. This translates into CASSDRENTEAFF.

The chain employs TRBV7-6 and TRBJ2-3; 7 positions match TRBD2. The CDR3 has 16 amino acids. The junction had 11 bases not matched to a gene; V was cut back by 4 bases and J by 4 bases. Germline CDR1 reads SGHVS; CDR2 reads FNYEAQ. As DNA, the CDR3 is TGTGCCAGCAGCTCCCCGGGTCGGGAGGCCCCAGATACGCAGTATTTT. This translates into CASSSPGREAPDTQYF.